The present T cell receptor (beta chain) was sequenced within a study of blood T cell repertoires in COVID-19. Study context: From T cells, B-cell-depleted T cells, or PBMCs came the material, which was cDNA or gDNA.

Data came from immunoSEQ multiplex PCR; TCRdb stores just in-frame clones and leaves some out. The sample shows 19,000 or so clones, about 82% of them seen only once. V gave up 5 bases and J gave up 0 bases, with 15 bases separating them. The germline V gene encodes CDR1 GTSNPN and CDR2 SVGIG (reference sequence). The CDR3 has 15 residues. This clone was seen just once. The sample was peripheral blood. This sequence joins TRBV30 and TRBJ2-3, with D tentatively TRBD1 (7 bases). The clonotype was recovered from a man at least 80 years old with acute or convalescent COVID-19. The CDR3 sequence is CAWGQGGNSTDTQYF. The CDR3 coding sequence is TGTGCCTGGGGTCAGGGGGGCAACAGCACAGATACGCAGTATTTT.